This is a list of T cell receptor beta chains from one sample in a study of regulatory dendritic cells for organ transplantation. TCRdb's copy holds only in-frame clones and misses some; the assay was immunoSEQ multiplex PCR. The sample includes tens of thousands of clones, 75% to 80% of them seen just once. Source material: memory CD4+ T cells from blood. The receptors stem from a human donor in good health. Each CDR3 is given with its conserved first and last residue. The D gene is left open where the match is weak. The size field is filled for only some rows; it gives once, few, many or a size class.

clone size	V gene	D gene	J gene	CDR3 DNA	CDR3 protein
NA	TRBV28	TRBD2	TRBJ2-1	TGTGCCAGCAGTCCAACTAGCGGGGGGTACAATGAGCAGTTCTTC	CASSPTSGGYNEQFF
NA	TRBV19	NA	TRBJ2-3	TGTGCCAGTAGTATGGGACCTAGTACAGATACGCAGTATTTT	CASSMGPSTDTQYF
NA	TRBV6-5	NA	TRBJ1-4	TGTGCCAGCAAAATGGGGCCTGCAACTAATGAAAAACTGTTTTTT	CASKMGPATNEKLFF
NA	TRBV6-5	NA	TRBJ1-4	TGTGCCAGCAGCCCAGGTCAGGGAGTAACGGTTTTT	CASSPGQGVTVF
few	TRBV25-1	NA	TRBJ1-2	TGTGCCGGGGCTGCTGACGGGGGCGGCTACACCTTC	CAGAADGGGYTF
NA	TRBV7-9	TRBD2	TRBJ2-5	TGTGCCAGCAGCAAATCAACCACAGGACTAGCGGGAGAGACCCAGTACTTC	CASSKSTTGLAGETQYF
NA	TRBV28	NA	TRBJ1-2	TGTGCCAGCAGCCTTAGGGGTACCATTAACTATGGCTACACCTTC	CASSLRGTINYGYTF
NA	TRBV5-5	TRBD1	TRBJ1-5	TGTGCCAGCAGCCGAAGAACAGGGGACCAGCCCCAGCATTTT	CASSRRTGDQPQHF
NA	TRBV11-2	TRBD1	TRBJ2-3	TGTGCCAGCTCCCTTAGGGGACAGCTCATCACAGATACGCAGTATTTT	CASSLRGQLITDTQYF
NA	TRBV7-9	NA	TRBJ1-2	TGTGCCAGCAGCTCGGACGGGATTAGGTATGGCTACACCTTC	CASSSDGIRYGYTF
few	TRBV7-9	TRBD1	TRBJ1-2	TGTGCCAGCACGCCGATGGCCGGGACAGGGGTAGATGGCTATGGCTACACCTTC	CASTPMAGTGVDGYGYTF
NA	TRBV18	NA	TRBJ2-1	TGTGCCAGCTCCGGGACCGACGTTTATAATGAGCAGTTCTTC	CASSGTDVYNEQFF
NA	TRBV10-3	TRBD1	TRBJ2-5	TGTGCCATCAGTCCGGACAGGGGAACTGAGACCCAGTACTTC	CAISPDRGTETQYF
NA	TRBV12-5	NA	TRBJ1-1	TGTGCTAGTGGTCCACCCGGTCCCCCTGAAGCTTTCTTT	CASGPPGPPEAFF
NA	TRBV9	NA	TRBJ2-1	TGTGCCAGCAGCGTAGGCTCGGGGAGCTCCTACAATGAGCAGTTCTTC	CASSVGSGSSYNEQFF
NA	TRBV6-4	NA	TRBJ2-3	TGTGCCAGCAGTGACTCGGCTAGCGGAGGGGGGGCAGATACGCAGTATTTT	CASSDSASGGGADTQYF
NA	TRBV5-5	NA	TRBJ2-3	TGTGCCAGCAGCTCGGATGTAGATACGCAGTATTTT	CASSSDVDTQYF
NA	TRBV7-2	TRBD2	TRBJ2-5	TGTGCCAGCAGCTTAGGGGGACTAGCGGCACAAGAGACCCAGTACTTC	CASSLGGLAAQETQYF
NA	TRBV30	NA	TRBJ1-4	TGTGCCTGGAGCCCTTCGCGCGATGAAAAACTGTTTTTT	CAWSPSRDEKLFF
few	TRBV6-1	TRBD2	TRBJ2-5	TGTGCCAGCAGGGCGGGGGGGCCCCAAGAGACCCAGTACTTC	CASRAGGPQETQYF
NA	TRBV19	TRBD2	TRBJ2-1	TGTGCCAGTAGTGGAGGCGGGAGCTACAATGAGCAGTTCTTC	CASSGGGSYNEQFF
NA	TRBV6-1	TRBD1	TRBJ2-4	TGTGCCAGCCGGGGACAGGTAGCCAAAAACATTCAGTACTTC	CASRGQVAKNIQYF
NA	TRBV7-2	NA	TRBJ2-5	TGTGCCAGCGCCAAGGCCTTCCTGGGCAGGCAAGAGACCCAGTACTTC	CASAKAFLGRQETQYF
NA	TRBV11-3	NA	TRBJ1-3	TGTGCCAGCAGCTTAGATCGGAGTGAAAACACCATATATTTT	CASSLDRSENTIYF
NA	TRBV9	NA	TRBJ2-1	TGTGCCAGCAGCGATGCGGGGAAGGATGAGCAGTTCTTC	CASSDAGKDEQFF
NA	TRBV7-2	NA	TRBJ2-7	TGTGCCAGCAGCTTAACGGTCGAGCAGTACTTC	CASSLTVEQYF
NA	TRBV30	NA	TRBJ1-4	TGTGCCTGGAGGGGTTCGAGGTCTGAAAAACTGTTTTTT	CAWRGSRSEKLFF
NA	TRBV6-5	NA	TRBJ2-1	TGTGCCAGCAGTTATAGTGGGGCCCGGTCCAATGAGCAGTTCTTC	CASSYSGARSNEQFF
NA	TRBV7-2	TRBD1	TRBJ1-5	TGTGCCACCTCAGACAGGGAGAAGGGCAATCAGCCCCAGCATTTT	CATSDREKGNQPQHF
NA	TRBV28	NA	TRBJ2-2	TGTGCCAGCAACGGCCTAGCGCTTCCGGACACCGGGGAGCTGTTTTTT	CASNGLALPDTGELFF
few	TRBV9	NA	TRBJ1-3	TGTGCCAGCAGCGGTAGTGGCCGCTCTGGAAACACCATATATTTT	CASSGSGRSGNTIYF
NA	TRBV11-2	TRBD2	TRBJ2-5	TGTGCCAGCAGCTTACCCACTACTAGCGGTCAAGAGACCCAGTACTTC	CASSLPTTSGQETQYF
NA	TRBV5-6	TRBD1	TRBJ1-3	TGTGCCAGCAGCTTGGCGGGGGACAGTTACTCTGGAAACACCATATATTTT	CASSLAGDSYSGNTIYF
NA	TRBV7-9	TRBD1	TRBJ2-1	TGTGCCAGCAGCAGGTACTTTGGACAGGGAAGGTACTACAATGAGCAGTTCTTC	CASSRYFGQGRYYNEQFF
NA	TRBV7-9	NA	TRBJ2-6	TGTGCCAGCAGCGTGCGGGCCAACGTCCTGACTTTC	CASSVRANVLTF
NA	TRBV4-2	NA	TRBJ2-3	TGTGCCAGCAGTCCCGCCCTGACTGCCTTGAGAACAGATACGCAGTATTTT	CASSPALTALRTDTQYF
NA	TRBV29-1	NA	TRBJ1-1	TGCAGCGCATCCAACAGGAACACTGAAGCTTTCTTT	CSASNRNTEAFF
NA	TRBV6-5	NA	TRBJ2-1	TGTGCCAGCAGGCTATTTCCCGGGACATATGATGAGCAGTTCTTC	CASRLFPGTYDEQFF
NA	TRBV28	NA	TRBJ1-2	TGTGGCTCGGGGAGATATGGCTACACCTTC	CGSGRYGYTF
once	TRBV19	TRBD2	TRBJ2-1	TGTGCCAGTAGTATAGAAGGCGGGACTACCTACAATGAGCAGTTCTTC	CASSIEGGTTYNEQFF
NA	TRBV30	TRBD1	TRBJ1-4	TGTGCCTGGAGTGTAGGGCCACAGGGGGTGGGTGAAAAACTGTTTTTT	CAWSVGPQGVGEKLFF
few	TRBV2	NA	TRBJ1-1	TGTGCCAGCAGTGACCGTGGGGCGGGCACTGAAGCTTTCTTT	CASSDRGAGTEAFF
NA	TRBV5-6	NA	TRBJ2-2	TGTGCCAGCAGCTTTTTCGAGCCAGGGCACACCGGGGAGCTGTTTTTT	CASSFFEPGHTGELFF
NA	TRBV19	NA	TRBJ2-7	TGTGCCAGTAGTCCGTGGAGGGCTAGCTCCTACGAGCAGTACTTC	CASSPWRASSYEQYF
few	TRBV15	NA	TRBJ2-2	TGTGCCACCAGCAGAGATGGGGTAGACACCGGGGAGCTGTTTTTT	CATSRDGVDTGELFF
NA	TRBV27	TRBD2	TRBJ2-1	TGTGCCAGCAGTTCTCCGGGACAGGGTATCCCGGGACTAGCGGGAGATGAGCAGTTCTTC	CASSSPGQGIPGLAGDEQFF
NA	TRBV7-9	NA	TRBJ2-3	TGTGCCAGCAGCTTGGGGGGATACACAGATACGCAGTATTTT	CASSLGGYTDTQYF
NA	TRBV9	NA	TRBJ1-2	TGTGCCAGCAGCGTAGAAGGCAGGGGATACGGCTACACCTTC	CASSVEGRGYGYTF
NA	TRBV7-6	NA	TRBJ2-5	TGTGCCAGCAGCCGCCGATTGGACGAAATGGGGTACTTC	CASSRRLDEMGYF
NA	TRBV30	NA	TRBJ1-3	TGTGCCTGGAGTGTACGCCCTGAAGACACCATATATTTT	CAWSVRPEDTIYF
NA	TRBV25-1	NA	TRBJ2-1	TGTGCCAGCACCGCAAGTGGGGGGACTGAGCAGTTCTTC	CASTASGGTEQFF